This T cell receptor (beta chain) was sequenced during a study of technical replicates of blood from a handful of donors. The CDR3 is made up of 16 amino acids. V gave up 6 bases and J gave up 0 bases, with 14 bases separating them. Germline V gene lookup returns CDR1 WNHNN and CDR2 SYGVQD (reference sequence). Sequencing was performed with immunoSEQ multiplex PCR; in TCRdb, only in-frame clones are kept and a portion is missing. The sample yields approximately 79,000 clones, nearly 95% seen once. This sequence was found in a human donor in good health. V gene TRBV10-1 combines with J gene TRBJ1-4, with a possible D match to TRBD1 (5 bases). Sample: T cells isolated from PBMCs. This chain's CDR3 is CASSGGTLATNEKLFF. Here the CDR3 DNA reads TGCGCCAGCAGCGGTGGGACTCTTGCAACTAATGAAAAACTGTTTTTT.